These 14 T cell receptor beta chains share one sample of origin, sequenced in a study of regulatory T cells in long-lasting Graves disease (dated by TCRdb to the early 2020s). The method behind the library was multiplex PCR. Data came from an Illumina HiSeq 4000. CDR3 regions were amplified by Arm-PCR with iRepertoire HTBI primers to construct TCR beta libraries. TCRdb handled the public reads itself, with Q25 trimming in fastp and clone calling in MiXCR, and kept productive beta chains. Each entry is one CDR3 protein sequence, shown with its most common DNA and genes. This sample lists some 560,000 distinct CDR3 sequences; 15% to 20% were detected once. The top ten clonotypes cover more than 20% of the sample. Read against the paper, the sample's time point label means: newly diagnosed GD, antithyroid drugs for less than 3 months. RNA was extracted from PBMCs in TRIzol for both TCR sequencing and RNA sequencing.

The sample also formed part of further work on T cells in Graves' hyperthyroidism and ophthalmopathy.

The sequencing used peripheral blood mononuclear cells (PBMCs), collected at new diagnosis, from a patient treated with antithyroid drugs. These receptors were collected from a woman in her forties or fifties with Graves disease. Donor details come from another sample of the same person, matched by shared clones.

Only a few counts were recorded for this clonotype. The V call is TRBV7-8, the J call TRBJ2-7; perhaps TRBD2 as D (6 bases). This CDR3 spans 14 amino acids. The V gene's germline CDR1 is SGHVS and CDR2 FQNEAQ. With 7 bases removed from V and 5 bases from J, the gap between germline ends came to 18 bases. Here the CDR3 DNA reads TGTGCCAGCAACCCCACAGGACTACGCGACGAGCAGTACTTC. Translated: CASNPTGLRDEQYF.

At least ten counts were recorded for this clonotype. This sequence joins TRBV2 and TRBJ1-4; TRBD1 might be the D (6 bases). This CDR3 spans 15 amino acids. Germline CDR1 reads SNHLY; CDR2 reads FYNNEI. Deletions cut 1 base from V and 7 bases from J, with 13 bases between. CDR3 DNA sequence: TGTGCCAGCAGTGAAGATCAGGGGTTGGGTGAAAAACTGTTTTTT. Translation gives CASSEDQGLGEKLFF.

On this clonotype: A much larger clone lies a single base off, so this may be a read error. The chain is built from TRBV3-1 and TRBJ2-5; the D call may be TRBD1 or TRBD2 (5 bases each). The CDR3 totals 13 residues. From germline, CDR1 is LGHDT and CDR2 YNNKEL (reference sequence). The CDR3 here is CASSQDWGIEQLF. The CDR3 DNA sequence: TGTGCCAGCAGCCAAGATTGGGGGATTGAGCAGCTCTTC.

V is TRBV11-1 and J is TRBJ2-3; a possible D gene is TRBD1 (8 bases). This CDR3 has 15 residues. Per the germline V gene, CDR1 is SGHAT and CDR2 is FQDESV (reference sequence). Trimming took off 5 bases at V and 6 bases at J, with 18 bases between the two ends. CDR3 bases: TGTGCCAGCAGCCTGTCACAGGGGGGGCGCGATACGCAGTATTTT. As protein: CASSLSQGGRDTQYF.

There are many counts of this clonotype. The rearrangement links TRBV30 to TRBJ2-7, with 8 positions matching TRBD1. Losses at the gene ends were 1 base for V and 6 bases for J; bases not matched to a gene: 8. The CDR3 extends over 14 amino acids. Germline lookup yields CDR1 GTSNPN and CDR2 SVGIG (reference sequence). CDR3 DNA: TGTGCCTGGAGTGCCCGGGACAGGAAATCCGAGCAGTACTTC. Protein sequence: CAWSARDRKSEQYF.

This clonotype was seen only a few times. The chain carries TRBV13 and TRBJ2-4, with TRBD2 as a possible D gene (6 bases). The CDR3 has 16 residues. V shed 0 bases and J shed 1 base, with 10 bases lying between them. The germline gives CDR1 PRHDT, CDR2 FYEKMQ (reference sequence). CDR3 sequence (DNA): TGTGCCAGCAGCTTAGGGGAGGCGGGGGCCAAAAACATTCAGTACTTC. Residues: CASSLGEAGAKNIQYF.

This clonotype was counted ten times or more. The chain employs TRBV3-1 and TRBJ2-1; TRBD2 matches at 14 bases. Germline trimming cut 10 bases from V and 6 bases from J; bases unmatched to any gene: 5. The CDR3 is 14 amino acids. From germline, CDR1 is LGHDT and CDR2 YNNKEL (reference sequence). CDR3 amino acids: CATGTSGGVNEQFF. Here the CDR3 DNA reads TGTGCCACCGGGACTAGCGGGGGAGTCAATGAGCAGTTCTTC.

J is TRBJ2-5 and V is TRBV27; 10 bases match TRBD1. Trimming removed 5 bases from V and 4 bases from J; junction bases left unmatched: 13. The germline V gene encodes CDR1 MNHEY and CDR2 SMNVEV (reference sequence). The CDR3 sequence is 17 residues long. The CDR3 sequence is CASSQTGGGGSGETQYF. CDR3 nucleotide sequence: TGTGCCAGCAGTCAGACAGGGGGCGGGGGTTCTGGAGAGACCCAGTACTTC.

The J gene is TRBJ1-6, the V gene TRBV6-9, with D perhaps matching TRBD1 (6 bases). The germline V gene has CDR1 MNHGY and CDR2 SVAAGI. V was cut by 3 bases and J by 10 bases, with 13 bases left in between. The CDR3 runs to 14 residues. CDR3 DNA: TGTGCCAGCAGTTACGGGGCAGGGGTATCACCCCTCCACTTT. Its translation: CASSYGAGVSPLHF.

In its sample, this clonotype was seen a few times. The genes are TRBV11-2 and TRBJ2-1, with 10 bases that match TRBD2. The CDR3 spans 17 residues. With V trimmed by 3 bases and J by 5 bases, 10 bases remained unmatched. Germline V gives CDR1 SGHAT, CDR2 FQNNGV. CDR3 nucleotide sequence: TGTGCCAGCAGCTTCGACTTACTAGCGGGGTCCGACAATGAGCAGTTCTTC. Encoded protein: CASSFDLLAGSDNEQFF.

In its sample, this clonotype was seen many times. The chain links TRBV7-8 to TRBJ2-7; perhaps TRBD2 as D (5 bases). V lost 3 bases and J 0 bases, leaving 12 bases between the germline ends. CDR1 and CDR2 (germline): SGHVS, FQNEAQ. CDR3 size: 15 residues. The CDR3 is CASSFQRVNSYEQYF. The CDR3, as DNA: TGTGCCAGCAGCTTTCAGAGGGTCAACTCCTACGAGCAGTACTTC.

V is TRBV6-1 and J is TRBJ2-2; 8 bases agree with TRBD2. V shed 6 bases and J 1 base; nucleotides not matched to a gene: 4. CDR3 length equals 15 residues. CDR1 and CDR2 (germline): MNHNS, SASEGT. The chain's CDR3 is CASSRLALNTGELFF. The CDR3 coding sequence is TGTGCCAGCAGCAGACTAGCGCTGAACACCGGGGAGCTGTTTTTT.

In its sample, this clonotype was seen a few times. The V call is TRBV30, the J call TRBJ2-5; perhaps TRBD1 as D (6 bases). The CDR3 is 12 amino acids. Per germline, CDR1 GTSNPN and CDR2 SVGIG (reference sequence). V was clipped by 2 bases and J by 5 bases, with 9 bases between them. The CDR3 nucleotides read TGTGCCTGGAGTCCAGGGGCGGAGACCCAGTACTTC. Translated, it gives CAWSPGAETQYF.

A few counts support this clonotype. The junction shows a germline mismatch at one end, possibly a read error. The V call is TRBV6-9, the J call TRBJ1-4; D is ambiguous. Germline CDR1 is MNHGY and CDR2 is SVAAGI. This CDR3 has 15 residues. Written as DNA, the CDR3 is TGTGCCGGCAGTTACTCTGGCAGTACTAATGAAAAACTGTTTTTT. It encodes CAGSYSGSTNEKLFF.